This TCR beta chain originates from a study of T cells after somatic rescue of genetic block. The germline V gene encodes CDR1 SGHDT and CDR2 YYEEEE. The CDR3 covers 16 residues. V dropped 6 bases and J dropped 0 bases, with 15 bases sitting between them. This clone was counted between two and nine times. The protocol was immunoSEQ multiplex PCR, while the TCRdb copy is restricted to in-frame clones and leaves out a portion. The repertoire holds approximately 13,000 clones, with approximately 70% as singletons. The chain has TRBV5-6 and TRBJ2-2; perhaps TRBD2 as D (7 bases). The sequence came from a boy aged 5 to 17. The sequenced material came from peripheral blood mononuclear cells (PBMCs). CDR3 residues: CASTLGGGPNTGELFF. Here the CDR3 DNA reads TGTGCCAGCACCCTTGGGGGGGGCCCGAACACCGGGGAGCTGTTTTTT.